This T cell receptor (beta chain) was observed in a study of T cell responses to AZD1222 COVID-19 vaccine. This table comes from immunoSEQ multiplex PCR, and its TCRdb copy is limited to in-frame clones, with some not included. The sample carries under 200,000 clones, about 95% recorded once. Between the trimmed V and J ends, which lost 2 bases and 5 bases, there was a span of 13 bases. The CDR3 is made up of 15 amino acids. Germline loops: CDR1 SGHKS, CDR2 YYEKEE (reference sequence). Sequences were derived from peripheral blood, sampled on day 0 of AZD1222 vaccination. The chain has TRBV5-5 and TRBJ2-2; D call uncertain. The origin of this receptor is an adult in good health. The CDR3 DNA is TGTGCCAGCAGCTTACCCCGGACGGCTACCGGGGAGCTGTTTTTT. Translated: CASSLPRTATGELFF. The full variable domain, rest sourced from reference TRBV5-5 and TRBJ2-2, is DAGVTQSPTHLIKTRGQQVTLRCSPISGHKSVSWYQQVLGQGPQFIFQYYEKEERGRGNFPDRFSARQFPNYSSELNVNALLLGDSALYLCASSLPRTATGELFFGEGSRLTVL.